The TCR beta chain described here comes from a study of cytomegalovirus exposure and HLA in healthy donors. Study context: The roughly 110 validation repertoires used the same platform as the 650 to 750 first-cohort repertoires, a later analysis reported.

Looked up from germline, CDR1 is MNHEY and CDR2 is SVGAGI. V was pared by 6 bases and J by 4 bases, with 17 bases between. The CDR3 loop spans 15 amino acids. Findings and limits, study-wide: Reports showed the classifier diagnosing cytomegalovirus status with high specificity and sensitivity. Rarity marked most TCR sequences, yet some public TCRs occurred in many donors. The study flagged some 170 TCR beta chains as cytomegalovirus-associated.

Method: immunoSEQ multiplex PCR; TCRdb's copy keeps in-frame clones and lacks some. This sample yields around 400,000 clones, of which roughly 89% are seen a single time; roughly 0.82% belongs to the top ten. Notes on this clone: Its matching antigen is unknown.

This clonotype was sampled from a woman under 30 in good health and CMV-seronegative. The chain employs TRBV6-5 and TRBJ2-3; tentative D call: TRBD1 (7 bases). The material sequenced was PBMCs. In DNA, the CDR3 is TGTGCCAGCAGCCCGTACAGGGGAGGACCAGATACGCAGTATTTT. It encodes CASSPYRGGPDTQYF.